The 23 T cell receptor beta chains given below trace back to one sample, sequenced in a study of T-cell memory formation after mild COVID-19. From the 5' RACE reads, TCRdb called clonotypes with MiXCR, one entry per CDR3 protein. The sample includes 530,000 or so distinct CDR3 sequences, roughly 17% seen only once; the top ten take roughly 8.2%. Sequencing input: PBMCs or a T cell subset sorted from them (not recorded which). The receptors here all came from an adult woman who had mild COVID-19 (a few samples of this study predate the infection). Cell type and time point are not known.

V and J are TRBV9 and TRBJ2-2, with 9 bases matching TRBD2. The germline CDR1 and CDR2 sequences are SGDLS and YYNGEE. The V and J ends lost 3 bases and 1 base, in that order; junction bases with no gene match: 1. The CDR3 covers 15 residues. The CDR3 DNA reads TGTGCCAGCAGCGGTAGCGGGGGGAACACCGGGGAGCTGTTTTTT. Protein sequence: CASSGSGGNTGELFF.

This clonotype has just a few counts. The J gene is TRBJ2-3, the V gene TRBV13; TRBD1 matches at 9 bases. The CDR3 extends over 15 amino acids. The V segment lost 5 bases and the J segment 5 bases; nucleotides outside the gene matches: 8. CDR1 and CDR2 (germline): PRHDT, FYEKMQ (reference sequence). The CDR3, as DNA: TGTGCCAGCAGCCCAAAGGGACAGGGTGGAGATACGCAGTATTTT. Its protein is CASSPKGQGGDTQYF.

The chain joins TRBV28 to TRBJ2-5; D is ambiguous. The CDR3 totals 14 residues. Germline V gives CDR1 MDHEN, CDR2 SYDVKM. Trimming left V 3 bases short and J 0 bases short, with 8 bases between. In nucleotides, the CDR3 is TGTGCCAGCAGTTTTCTGGGGTACCAAGAGACCCAGTACTTC. Its translation is CASSFLGYQETQYF.

This clonotype has just a few counts. V gene TRBV6-5 combines with J gene TRBJ1-1; the match to TRBD1 covers 11 bases. This CDR3 spans 15 amino acids. V was pared by 2 bases and J by 1 base, with 0 bases of the junction left unmatched. From germline, CDR1 is MNHEY and CDR2 SVGAGI. The CDR3 DNA follows: TGTGCCAGCAGTTACGGACAGGGGGCGAACACTGAAGCTTTCTTT. It codes for CASSYGQGANTEAFF.

This clonotype was detected a few times. The rearrangement uses TRBV12-3 or TRBV12-4 and TRBJ1-5, with D unresolved. V lost 6 bases to trimming and J lost 9 bases, with 18 bases between them. The CDR3 has 14 residues. The CDR3 DNA follows: TGTGCCAGCAGCCTCGGGTCCCCGGCCGGGCCCCAGCATTTT. It is translated as CASSLGSPAGPQHF.

The gene calls are TRBV19 and TRBJ2-5, with D possibly being TRBD1 (6 bases). V lost 6 bases to trimming and J lost 1 base, with 15 bases between them. The CDR3 loop spans 15 amino acids. The germline V gene has CDR1 LNHDA and CDR2 SQIVND (reference sequence). The CDR3 DNA is TGTGCCAGTAGGACTCGAGGGACAATCCAAGAGACCCAGTACTTC. Translated: CASRTRGTIQETQYF.

This clonotype was counted only a few times. This sequence joins TRBV19 and TRBJ2-5; a weak D match, TRBD2 (6 bases). The ends were cut back, 7 bases at V and 2 bases at J, with 17 bases in the middle. The CDR3 is made up of 15 amino acids. Germline CDR1 is LNHDA and CDR2 is SQIVND (reference sequence). In nucleotides, the CDR3 is TGTGCCAGTACGGAGGTGGGCGGGAAACAAGAGACCCAGTACTTC. Residues: CASTEVGGKQETQYF.

Points on this clonotype: One end of the junction fails to match germline, which may point to a read error. This rearrangement joins TRBV20-1 to TRBJ2-3; 9 nucleotides match TRBD2. Germline V gives CDR1 DFQATT, CDR2 SNEGSKA (reference sequence). This CDR3 region has 15 residues. CDR3 residues: CSFWRREGPTDTKYF. The CDR3 DNA reads TGCAGTTTCTGGCGGCGGGAGGGCCCCACAGATACGAAGTATTTT.

The genes are TRBV7-9 and TRBJ1-5; D perhaps matches TRBD1 (6 bases). Trimming stripped 1 base from V and 3 bases from J, with 16 bases between. The CDR3 has 17 amino acids. Germline V gene data show CDR1 as SEHNR and CDR2 as FQNEAQ (reference sequence). CDR3 in amino acids: CASSLGGGDIVNQPQHF. The CDR3 coding sequence is TGTGCCAGCAGCTTAGGCGGGGGGGACATAGTCAATCAGCCCCAGCATTTT.

This clonotype has just a few counts. The chain couples TRBV6-5 to TRBJ2-7, with 9 bases identical to TRBD2. V shed 0 bases, J shed 0 bases, and the junction held 6 bases outside the gene matches. Germline lookup yields CDR1 MNHEY and CDR2 SVGAGI. The CDR3 has 17 residues. Here the CDR3 reads CASSYSIKRGVSYEQYF. Written as DNA, the CDR3 is TGTGCCAGCAGTTACTCTATCAAGCGGGGGGTCTCCTACGAGCAGTACTTC.

This clonotype appeared many times. The genes are TRBV5-1 and TRBJ1-5; TRBD1 might be the D (5 bases). The germline V gene has CDR1 SGHRS and CDR2 YFSETQ. Trimming left V 4 bases short and J 1 base short, with 9 bases between. The CDR3 spans 14 residues. In DNA, the CDR3 is TGCGCCAGCAGCGGGGGGGACAGCAATCAGCCCCAGCATTTT. Protein sequence: CASSGGDSNQPQHF.

This clonotype was found a few times. The CDR3 nucleotides read TGTGCCAGCAGCCCCGCGGTCGGACTAGCGGGAGGAGGCGAGCAGTACTTC. Amino acid sequence: CASSPAVGLAGGGEQYF. This chain links TRBV9 with TRBJ2-7, with 14 bases lining up with TRBD2. CDR3 length: 17 amino acids. Germline V gene data show CDR1 as SGDLS and CDR2 as YYNGEE. J was trimmed by 6 bases and V by 4 bases; bases with no gene match: 12. Using reference TRBV9 and TRBJ2-7 for the parts outside the CDR3, the full variable domain is DSGVTQTPKHLITATGQRVTLRCSPRSGDLSVYWYQQSLDQGLQFLIQYYNGEERAKGNILERFSAQQFPDLHSELNLSSLELGDSALYFCASSPAVGLAGGGEQYFGPGTRLTVT.

The V call is TRBV18, the J call TRBJ1-1, with D maybe TRBD1 (5 bases). V was cut by 2 bases and J by 4 bases, with 14 bases left in between. CDR1 is KGHSH and CDR2 is LQKENI in the germline V gene. The CDR3 covers 15 residues. The CDR3 bases are TGTGCCAGCTCACCAGATGGGGGTAAAGGCACTGAAGCTTTCTTT. This codes for CASSPDGGKGTEAFF.

The V gene is TRBV9, the J gene TRBJ2-3; D ambiguous. The ends were cut back, 0 bases at V and 4 bases at J, with 3 bases in the middle. CDR1 and CDR2 (germline): SGDLS, YYNGEE. There are 12 residues in the CDR3. The CDR3 protein is CASSVGADTQYF. In DNA, the CDR3 is TGTGCCAGCAGCGTAGGAGCAGATACGCAGTATTTT.

The table lists this clonotype with many counts. The genes are TRBV5-6 and TRBJ1-2, with D possibly being TRBD1 (6 bases). V lost 4 bases to trimming and J lost 7 bases, with 20 bases between them. Per germline, CDR1 SGHDT and CDR2 YYEEEE. This CDR3 is 15 amino acids long. The CDR3 reads CASSHPRGGPFGYTF. For the CDR3, the DNA is TGTGCCAGCAGCCACCCCCGAGGGGGGCCCTTTGGCTACACCTTC.

This clonotype was detected only a few times. The chain is built from TRBV7-2 and TRBJ2-2, with D tentatively TRBD1 or TRBD2 (5 bases each). The V end lost 1 base, the J end lost 6 bases, and 9 bases lay between the germline ends. The CDR3 has 14 residues. CDR1 and CDR2 (germline): SGHTA, FQGNSA. CDR3 sequence (DNA): TGTGCCAGCAGCTTAGGGGGACCCGCCGGGGAGCTGTTTTTT. Its protein product is CASSLGGPAGELFF.

The chain recombines TRBV6-5 with TRBJ1-2, with D unclear. CDR1 is MNHEY and CDR2 is SVGAGI in the germline V gene. The germline V and J ends were trimmed by 1 base and 6 bases, with 12 bases remaining between them. This CDR3 region has 14 residues. The CDR3 nucleotides read TGTGCCAGCAGTTACTATAGGACCCCGGATGGCTACACCTTC. Protein sequence: CASSYYRTPDGYTF.

This clonotype was observed a handful of times. V gene TRBV6-2 or TRBV6-3 combines with J gene TRBJ1-2; D not resolved. Trimming removed 6 bases at V and 1 base at J, with 6 bases between. CDR3 size: 12 residues. The germline V gene has CDR1 MNHEY and CDR2 SVGEGT. This CDR3 reads CASREFNYGYTF. The DNA for the CDR3 is TGTGCCAGCAGGGAGTTTAACTATGGCTACACCTTC.

V is TRBV5-1 and J is TRBJ2-7; no firm D call. V dropped 3 bases and J dropped 6 bases, with 13 bases sitting between them. Germline V gene lookup returns CDR1 SGHRS and CDR2 YFSETQ. CDR3 length equals 13 residues. The CDR3 is CASSYLPDGEQYF. CDR3 in DNA: TGCGCCAGCAGCTATCTCCCGGATGGCGAGCAGTACTTC. The full variable domain, completed using reference TRBV5-1 and TRBJ2-7, is KAGVTQTPRYLIKTRGQQVTLSCSPISGHRSVSWYQQTPGQGLQFLFEYFSETQRNKGNFPGRFSGRQFSNSRSEMNVSTLELGDSALYLCASSYLPDGEQYFGPGTRLTVT.

The chain links TRBV24-1 to TRBJ2-3; tentatively, D is TRBD1 or TRBD2 (5 bases each). Germline CDR1 and CDR2: KGHDR and SFDVKD. The CDR3 totals 11 residues. Deletions cut 10 bases from V and 2 bases from J, with 6 bases between. The CDR3 sequence is CATGVTDTQYF. CDR3 in DNA: TGTGCCACGGGGGTCACAGATACGCAGTATTTT.

This clonotype was seen many times. The CDR3 region is CASSQTSEQFF. The CDR3 nucleotides read TGTGCCAGCAGTCAGACGAGTGAGCAGTTCTTC. The chain combines TRBV12-3 or TRBV12-4 with TRBJ2-1; D remains unclear. The CDR3 covers 11 residues. V lost 5 bases and J lost 9, with 8 bases in between.

The gene calls are TRBV5-5 and TRBJ2-5; tentatively, D is TRBD2 (5 bases). The CDR3 totals 14 residues. Germline V gives CDR1 SGHKS, CDR2 YYEKEE (reference sequence). Trimming stripped 2 bases from V and 0 bases from J, with 8 bases between. CDR3 sequence (DNA): TGTGCCAGCAGCTTTATGGGAGACCAAGAGACCCAGTACTTC. This gives the protein CASSFMGDQETQYF.

This clonotype was seen only a few times. V is TRBV10-3 and J is TRBJ2-3; possibly TRBD2 for D (6 bases). The CDR3 is 15 residues long. The V gene lost 0 bases and the J gene lost 2 bases, with 9 bases spanning the gap. CDR1 and CDR2 (germline): ENHRY, SYGVKD. In DNA form, the CDR3 reads TGTGCCATCAGTGAGTCCAAGCGGGTCACAGATACGCAGTATTTT. This sequence encodes CAISESKRVTDTQYF.